This is a list of T cell receptor beta chains from one sample in a study of blood T cell repertoires in COVID-19. The table came from immunoSEQ multiplex PCR; TCRdb's copy has only in-frame clones and leaves some out. Seen here are roughly 40,000 clones, about nine tenths observed once, and the top ten hold approximately 5.9%. The source material was peripheral blood. The origin of the receptors is a human donor in a cohort sampled during active COVID-19. Each CDR3 is given with its conserved first and last residue. D genes are given only for firm matches. Size is stated for part of the rows, as once, few or many counts, or as a class when the clone is expanded.

abundance: few; d_gene: .; j_gene: TRBJ2-2; len: 17; v_gene: TRBV16; CDR3nt: TGTGCCAGCAGCCACCCGGAGGAGGGGGCTCGGACCGGGGAGCTGTTTTTT; CDR3aa: CASSHPEEGARTGELFF
abundance: .; d_gene: TRBD1; j_gene: TRBJ2-7; len: 15; v_gene: TRBV7-2; CDR3nt: TGTGCCAGCAGCTTAGGGCTAGGGGGCCCCTACGAGCAGTACTTC; CDR3aa: CASSLGLGGPYEQYF
abundance: .; d_gene: .; j_gene: TRBJ2-6; len: 14; v_gene: TRBV29-1; CDR3nt: TGCAGCGTTGCCGACTCCCCCGGGGCCAACGTCCTGACTTTC; CDR3aa: CSVADSPGANVLTF
abundance: .; d_gene: TRBD2; j_gene: TRBJ2-1; len: 16; v_gene: TRBV19; CDR3nt: TGTGCCAGTAGTACCCCGGGACTAGCGCTTAACAATGAGCAGTTCTTC; CDR3aa: CASSTPGLALNNEQFF
abundance: once; d_gene: .; j_gene: TRBJ2-6; len: 16; v_gene: TRBV5-6; CDR3nt: TGTGCCAGCAGCAATACAGGGCAGGCTGGGGCCAACGTCCTGACTTTC; CDR3aa: CASSNTGQAGANVLTF
abundance: .; d_gene: .; j_gene: TRBJ2-7; len: 15; v_gene: TRBV13; CDR3nt: TGTGCCAGCAGCTTTGGGGTAGGGGACTCCTACGAGCAGTACTTC; CDR3aa: CASSFGVGDSYEQYF
abundance: medium-sized; d_gene: .; j_gene: TRBJ1-3; len: 16; v_gene: TRBV7-6; CDR3nt: TGTGCCAGCAGCTCCCCTTCGGGTGACTCTGGAAACACCATATATTTT; CDR3aa: CASSSPSGDSGNTIYF
abundance: .; d_gene: .; j_gene: TRBJ2-7; len: 12; v_gene: TRBV18; CDR3nt: TGTGCCAGCTCACCAAAGGGAGGCGAGCAGTACTTC; CDR3aa: CASSPKGGEQYF
abundance: .; d_gene: TRBD1; j_gene: TRBJ1-5; len: 14; v_gene: TRBV28; CDR3nt: TGTGCCAGCACGCCGGGACAGATGAGCCAGCCCCAGCATTTT; CDR3aa: CASTPGQMSQPQHF
abundance: few; d_gene: .; j_gene: TRBJ2-3; len: 16; v_gene: TRBV6-5; CDR3nt: TGTGCCAGCAGTTACTCTGGGCCCCCGGGGACAGATACGCAGTATTTT; CDR3aa: CASSYSGPPGTDTQYF
abundance: .; d_gene: TRBD1; j_gene: TRBJ2-5; len: 16; v_gene: TRBV9; CDR3nt: TGTGCCAGCAGCGGACGACAGGGGCGCGGGACAGAGACCCAGTACTTC; CDR3aa: CASSGRQGRGTETQYF
abundance: .; d_gene: TRBD2; j_gene: TRBJ2-1; len: 15; v_gene: TRBV4-3; CDR3nt: TGCGCCAGCAGCCAAGGGGTAGCGGGGGTGGCAGAGCAGTTCTTC; CDR3aa: CASSQGVAGVAEQFF
abundance: .; d_gene: .; j_gene: TRBJ1-5; len: 11; v_gene: TRBV12-3/TRBV12-4; CDR3nt: TGTGCCAGCAGCGGGGGGGGGCCCCAGCATTTT; CDR3aa: CASSGGGPQHF
abundance: .; d_gene: .; j_gene: TRBJ2-6; len: 20; v_gene: TRBV5-1; CDR3nt: TGCGCCAGCAGCGTGGGATCATTTCTACTTCCCGGCTCTGGGGCCAACGTCCTGACTTTC; CDR3aa: CASSVGSFLLPGSGANVLTF
abundance: few; d_gene: .; j_gene: TRBJ1-2; len: 12; v_gene: TRBV25-1; CDR3nt: TGTGCCAGCAACGCGGGGTTCGGGGGCTACACCTTC; CDR3aa: CASNAGFGGYTF
abundance: .; d_gene: TRBD1; j_gene: TRBJ2-7; len: 16; v_gene: TRBV7-2; CDR3nt: TGTGCCAGCAGCCCCCGTCCCGGGACAGGGACCTACGAGCAGTACTTC; CDR3aa: CASSPRPGTGTYEQYF
abundance: .; d_gene: TRBD1; j_gene: TRBJ1-1; len: 16; v_gene: TRBV28; CDR3nt: TGTGCCAGCAGACCTAGTGAGGGGGCGAAGAACACTGAAGCTTTCTTT; CDR3aa: CASRPSEGAKNTEAFF
abundance: once; d_gene: TRBD1; j_gene: TRBJ2-7; len: 14; v_gene: TRBV5-6; CDR3nt: TGTGCCAGCAGCTTGGGACAGGGCCCCTACGAGCAGTACTTC; CDR3aa: CASSLGQGPYEQYF
abundance: .; d_gene: .; j_gene: TRBJ2-5; len: 14; v_gene: TRBV19; CDR3nt: TGTGCCAGTAGTTCACAGGTTAGGGGAGAGACCCAGTACTTC; CDR3aa: CASSSQVRGETQYF
abundance: .; d_gene: .; j_gene: TRBJ2-5; len: 17; v_gene: TRBV27; CDR3nt: TGTGCCAGCAGTTTATCGAGGAGATGGGGGGGCCGGGAGACCCAGTACTTC; CDR3aa: CASSLSRRWGGRETQYF
abundance: few; d_gene: .; j_gene: TRBJ1-2; len: 11; v_gene: TRBV20-1; CDR3nt: TGCAGTGCTAGCCGGAACTATGGCTACACCTTC; CDR3aa: CSASRNYGYTF
abundance: once; d_gene: .; j_gene: TRBJ2-3; len: 14; v_gene: TRBV18; CDR3nt: TGTGCCAGCTCACCAAGGGGTTCGGGAGATACGCAGTATTTT; CDR3aa: CASSPRGSGDTQYF
abundance: .; d_gene: .; j_gene: TRBJ1-3; len: 15; v_gene: TRBV2; CDR3nt: TGTGCCAGCAGTGAAATGACAGAGGCTGGAAACACCATATATTTT; CDR3aa: CASSEMTEAGNTIYF
abundance: .; d_gene: .; j_gene: TRBJ2-1; len: 14; v_gene: TRBV5-8; CDR3nt: TGTGCCAGCAGCTTGGACAGGGCCTACAATGAGCAGTTCTTC; CDR3aa: CASSLDRAYNEQFF
abundance: .; d_gene: TRBD1; j_gene: TRBJ1-4; len: 15; v_gene: TRBV6-5; CDR3nt: TGTGCCAGCAGTTACTCCACAGGGGGTCATGAAAAACTGTTTTTT; CDR3aa: CASSYSTGGHEKLFF
abundance: .; d_gene: .; j_gene: TRBJ1-2; len: 13; v_gene: TRBV24-1; CDR3nt: TGTGCCACCAGTGACCCCGACAGCTATGGCTACACCTTC; CDR3aa: CATSDPDSYGYTF
abundance: .; d_gene: TRBD1; j_gene: TRBJ1-6; len: 14; v_gene: TRBV27; CDR3nt: TGTGCCAGCAGTTTAGGACAGGATAATTCACCCCTCCACTTT; CDR3aa: CASSLGQDNSPLHF
abundance: .; d_gene: .; j_gene: TRBJ1-5; len: 15; v_gene: TRBV10-2; CDR3nt: TGCGCCAGCAGTTACGACGGGTCTCAATCACAGCCCCAGCATTTT; CDR3aa: CASSYDGSQSQPQHF
abundance: .; d_gene: .; j_gene: TRBJ1-1; len: 14; v_gene: TRBV19; CDR3nt: TGTGCCAGTAGTATAGTTACTGCGAACACTGAAGCTTTCTTT; CDR3aa: CASSIVTANTEAFF
abundance: .; d_gene: .; j_gene: TRBJ2-7; len: 14; v_gene: TRBV20-1; CDR3nt: TGCAGTGCTAGTCCTATACTAGCCTCCTACGAGCAGTACTTC; CDR3aa: CSASPILASYEQYF
abundance: .; d_gene: .; j_gene: TRBJ1-2; len: 12; v_gene: TRBV2; CDR3nt: TGTGCCAGCAGTGAAGGCCTCGGGGGCTACACCTTC; CDR3aa: CASSEGLGGYTF
abundance: .; d_gene: TRBD1; j_gene: TRBJ1-5; len: 15; v_gene: TRBV30; CDR3nt: TGTGCCTGGAGTGCCCCGGGACAGGGGTCGCGGCCCCAGCATTTT; CDR3aa: CAWSAPGQGSRPQHF
abundance: .; d_gene: .; j_gene: TRBJ1-3; len: 13; v_gene: TRBV3-1/TRBV3-2; CDR3nt: TGTGCCAGCAGCCAGGTAGATGGAAACACCATATATTTT; CDR3aa: CASSQVDGNTIYF
abundance: .; d_gene: TRBD1; j_gene: TRBJ2-7; len: 14; v_gene: TRBV27; CDR3nt: TGTGCCAGCAGTCCGACCACAGGGGCCTACGAGCAGTACTTC; CDR3aa: CASSPTTGAYEQYF
abundance: .; d_gene: .; j_gene: TRBJ2-3; len: 11; v_gene: TRBV20-1; CDR3nt: TGCAGTGCTAGCGACGGGGGTACGCAGTATTTT; CDR3aa: CSASDGGTQYF
abundance: .; d_gene: .; j_gene: TRBJ2-7; len: 17; v_gene: TRBV4-1; CDR3nt: TGCGCCAGCAGCCATGGCCCTTCTGAGGGTTTAAGTGGCGAGCAGTACTTC; CDR3aa: CASSHGPSEGLSGEQYF
abundance: .; d_gene: .; j_gene: TRBJ2-1; len: 14; v_gene: TRBV5-1; CDR3nt: TGCGCCAGCAGCCTGACAGGACCCCACAATGAGCAGTTCTTC; CDR3aa: CASSLTGPHNEQFF
abundance: .; d_gene: .; j_gene: TRBJ2-7; len: 11; v_gene: TRBV7-2; CDR3nt: TGTGCCAGCAGCGTATCCTACGAGCAGTACTTC; CDR3aa: CASSVSYEQYF
abundance: .; d_gene: .; j_gene: TRBJ2-7; len: 14; v_gene: TRBV18; CDR3nt: TGTGCCAGCTCACCACCGGAGAGTAGCCTCGAGCAGTACTTC; CDR3aa: CASSPPESSLEQYF
abundance: .; d_gene: .; j_gene: TRBJ1-1; len: 14; v_gene: TRBV9; CDR3nt: TGTGCCAGCAGCCCTCTGACAGGGAACACTGAAGCTTTCTTT; CDR3aa: CASSPLTGNTEAFF
abundance: .; d_gene: TRBD1; j_gene: TRBJ1-1; len: 15; v_gene: TRBV10-3; CDR3nt: TGTGCCATCAGTGGACAGGGGGCAGTGAGGACTGAAGCTTTCTTT; CDR3aa: CAISGQGAVRTEAFF
abundance: .; d_gene: TRBD2; j_gene: TRBJ2-7; len: 15; v_gene: TRBV28; CDR3nt: TGTGCCAGCACTCTACCCCGGACTAGCGGAGCCGAGCAGTACTTC; CDR3aa: CASTLPRTSGAEQYF
abundance: .; d_gene: .; j_gene: TRBJ2-3; len: 14; v_gene: TRBV5-6; CDR3nt: TGTGCCAGCACCCCCCCGGTTCGCACAGATACGCAGTATTTT; CDR3aa: CASTPPVRTDTQYF
abundance: .; d_gene: .; j_gene: TRBJ2-1; len: 15; v_gene: TRBV5-1; CDR3nt: TGCGCCAGCAGCTTGGCGGGTGACTCCTACAATGAGCAGTTCTTC; CDR3aa: CASSLAGDSYNEQFF
abundance: .; d_gene: .; j_gene: TRBJ2-3; len: 15; v_gene: TRBV5-8; CDR3nt: TGTGCCAGCAGCTTAATTGGGGGGAGCACAGATACGCAGTATTTT; CDR3aa: CASSLIGGSTDTQYF
abundance: .; d_gene: TRBD1; j_gene: TRBJ1-2; len: 14; v_gene: TRBV4-3; CDR3nt: TGCGCCAGCAGCCAGATGACAGGGGTAGGGGGCTACACCTTC; CDR3aa: CASSQMTGVGGYTF
abundance: .; d_gene: TRBD2; j_gene: TRBJ2-1; len: 15; v_gene: TRBV28; CDR3nt: TGTGCCAGCAGTTTAGAAGGGCGGGGGTACAATGAGCAGTTCTTC; CDR3aa: CASSLEGRGYNEQFF
abundance: .; d_gene: TRBD2; j_gene: TRBJ2-3; len: 14; v_gene: TRBV19; CDR3nt: TGTGCCAGTAGTACGGCTAGCGGGACCGATACGCAGTATTTT; CDR3aa: CASSTASGTDTQYF
abundance: .; d_gene: TRBD1; j_gene: TRBJ1-6; len: 15; v_gene: TRBV10-3; CDR3nt: TGTGCCATCAGTGAGTCGACAGGGCTCAATTCACCCCTCCACTTT; CDR3aa: CAISESTGLNSPLHF
abundance: .; d_gene: .; j_gene: TRBJ1-2; len: 15; v_gene: TRBV5-4; CDR3nt: TGTGCCAGCAGCATTGCAGCGGACGGCTTCTCAGGCTACACCTTC; CDR3aa: CASSIAADGFSGYTF
abundance: .; d_gene: .; j_gene: TRBJ2-1; len: 13; v_gene: TRBV10-2; CDR3nt: TGCGCCAGCAGCTCGACTAGTTACAATGAGCAGTTCTTC; CDR3aa: CASSSTSYNEQFF
abundance: .; d_gene: TRBD1; j_gene: TRBJ1-2; len: 14; v_gene: TRBV19; CDR3nt: TGTGCCAGTACTCGGACAGGGCTTAACTATGGCTACACCTTC; CDR3aa: CASTRTGLNYGYTF